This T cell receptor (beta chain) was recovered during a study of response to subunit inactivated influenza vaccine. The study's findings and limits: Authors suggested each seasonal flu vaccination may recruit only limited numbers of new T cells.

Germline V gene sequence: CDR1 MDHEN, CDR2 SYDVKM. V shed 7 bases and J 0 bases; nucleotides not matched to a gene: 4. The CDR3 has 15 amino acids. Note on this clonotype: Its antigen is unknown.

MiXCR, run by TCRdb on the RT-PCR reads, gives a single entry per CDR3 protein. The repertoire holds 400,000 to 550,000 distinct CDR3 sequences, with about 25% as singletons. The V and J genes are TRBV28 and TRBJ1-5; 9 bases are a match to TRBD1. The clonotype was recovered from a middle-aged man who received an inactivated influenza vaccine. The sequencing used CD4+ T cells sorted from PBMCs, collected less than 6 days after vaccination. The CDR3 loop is CASTRTGVSNQPQHF. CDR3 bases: TGTGCCAGCACCAGGACAGGGGTTAGCAATCAGCCCCAGCATTTT.